Sequencing of this T cell receptor beta chain was carried out in a study of identical twins (dated by TCRdb to 2016 to 2017). Background for the entire study: To test whether fetal clonotypes persist, this study deep-sequenced TCR alpha and beta repertoires from monozygotic twins, from unrelated adults of various ages, and from cord blood. Replicate twin experiments were performed at different times using different library preparation protocols to rule out contamination. Overall results and qualifications from the work: Zero-insertion analyses could be partly confounded by invariant T cells such as MAIT and iNKT, though diverse VJ usage argued against such confounding for most clonotypes. In monozygotic twins, out-of-frame TCR alpha sharing was systematically underestimated by recombination models, although the models agreed with sharing between unrelated individuals. Abundant cord blood beta clonotypes carried fewer insertions; young adult naive repertoires showed a weaker similar trend, while memory repertoires showed none. Because the same donors could not be followed over many years, the conclusions relied on cross-sectional statistical analysis. Compared with coincidental sharing between unrelated individuals, out-of-frame TCR alpha sequences shared between twins had an excess of sequences with low generation probability. In beta out-of-frame sequences, excess twin sharing was weaker, because having fewer shared sequences lowered the signal-to-noise ratio.

This clonotype was found a few times. It has no known antigen specificity. Base qualities are not at hand, and no much larger clone is one base apart. Libraries were prepared through 5' RACE. The instrument given in TCRdb is Illumina HiSeq 2000. Template switching added a universal primer binding site, and the final cDNA carried a unique molecular identifier that allowed TCR cDNA molecules to be counted accurately. Specific primers in the conserved constant-segment region were used to synthesize first-strand cDNA for the TCR alpha and beta chains. To control for contamination, each cDNA library was double barcoded with a SMART-Mk sample barcode plus Illumina barcodes. TruSeq adapter sequences, together with Illumina sample barcodes, were added in two successive PCR steps. The Illumina HiSeq platform was used with custom primers to sequence TCR alpha and beta cDNA libraries. Regarding the original processing steps: Raw reads were processed with MiGEC to extract unique molecular identifiers, and MiXCR was used to determine CDR3 positions. Recombination models were inferred per individual with the repgenHMM and IGoR tools using an EM algorithm. Shared clonotype analysis was performed with the tcR package in R, normalizing sharing by the product of cloneset sizes. To study raw recombination without the effects of thymic and clonal selection, out-of-frame nonproductive sequences were analyzed. TCRdb applied fastp at Q25 and MiXCR to the public reads, then kept only in-frame beta chains. Rows are unified per CDR3 protein, each entry keeping the most common DNA and genes. These V and J calls derive from TCRdb rather than the authors' analysis. This sample lists roughly 720,000 distinct CDR3 sequences; around a sixth were detected once. The ten top clones hold about 12% of the sample.

All donors were healthy Caucasians. Three pairs of female monozygotic twins, all aged about 18 to 29 years, made up the twin cohort. Peripheral blood mononuclear cells were used as the source from which RNA for TCR libraries was isolated. CDR1 and CDR2 are read off the germline V gene as MNHEY and SVGEGT. Relative to germline, V is missing 5 bases and J is missing 8 bases, with 10 bases of the junction outside any gene match. The CDR3 sequence holds 16 residues, the cysteine and phenylalanine included. Kept here is only the CDR3 DNA, which spans 48 bases and is read in frame from base 1. The same sample was also used in a study of T cells expressing NK-cell markers. The second investigation adds: TCR beta-chain repertoires were profiled in sorted CD3+CD56+NKG2C+, CD3+CD56+NKG2C- and CD3+CD56-NKG2C+ T-cell subsets from about 8 donors. Seven of the eight sequenced donors were HCMV-seropositive and one was HCMV-seronegative. In several experiments an anti-gammadeltaTCR antibody was added to restrict sorting to alphabetaTCR-expressing T cells. In several donors, the dominant CD3+CD56+NKG2C+ clonotypes ranked among the top 10 CD8+ clonotypes, making up about 1.0-7.5% of CD8+ T cells. Those dominant clonotypes were again the most abundant among CD3+CD56-NKG2C+ cells in a handful of donors, at roughly 25-65%. Whether the expanded NKG2C-expressing T cell clones were specific for HCMV antigens remained unclear. All eight donors whose samples were sequenced were randomly selected healthy volunteers, three of them men and five women. HCMV-specific IgG was detected in serum with a commercial ELISA kit to determine HCMV serostatus. For a handful of donors, unsorted PBMC were also used to sequence bulk peripheral blood T-cell repertoires. MIGEC was used to demultiplex reads and group the reads by UMI, and MiTCR was used to assemble and quantify clonotypes. To remove erroneous sequences, TCR cDNA sequences were retained only when supported by two or more reads. Downstream repertoire analysis used the tcR package, and clonotypes were matched across fractions by CDR3 nucleotide sequence plus V segment. VDJmatch was used to annotate antigen specificity against VDJdb, with one amino acid substitution in CDR3 allowed.

The specimen was PBMCs. The sequence derives from a young woman in good health. The chain is made from TRBV6-2 or TRBV6-3 and TRBJ2-1, and TRBD2 matches 12 of the central bases. Here is the DNA: TGTGCCAGCAGTGACCCTGGACTAGCGGGAACCGATGAGCAGTTCTTC. The translation is CASSDPGLAGTDEQFF.